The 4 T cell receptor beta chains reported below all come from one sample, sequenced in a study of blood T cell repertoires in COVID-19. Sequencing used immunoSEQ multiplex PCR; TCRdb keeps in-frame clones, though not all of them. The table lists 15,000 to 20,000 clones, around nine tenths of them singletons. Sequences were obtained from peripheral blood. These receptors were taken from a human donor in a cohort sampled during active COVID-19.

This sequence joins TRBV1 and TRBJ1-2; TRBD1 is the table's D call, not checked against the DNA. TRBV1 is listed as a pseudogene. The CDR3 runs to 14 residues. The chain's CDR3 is CTSSHLRGQDGYTF. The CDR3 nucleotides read TGCACCAGCAGCCACCTCAGGGGGCAGGATGGCTACACCTTC.

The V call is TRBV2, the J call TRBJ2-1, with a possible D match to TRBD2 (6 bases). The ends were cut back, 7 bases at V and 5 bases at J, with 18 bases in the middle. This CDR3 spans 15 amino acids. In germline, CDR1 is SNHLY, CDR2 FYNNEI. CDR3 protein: CASTPAGTRHNEQFF. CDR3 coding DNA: TGTGCCAGCACTCCAGCCGGGACTCGCCACAATGAGCAGTTCTTC.

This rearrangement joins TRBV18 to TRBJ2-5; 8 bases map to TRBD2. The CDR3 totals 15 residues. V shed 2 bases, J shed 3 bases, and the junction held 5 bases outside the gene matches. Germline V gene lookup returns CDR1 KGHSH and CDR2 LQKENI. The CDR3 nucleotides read TGTGCCAGCTCACCATCCGGGGGGGCCGAAGAGACCCAGTACTTC. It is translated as CASSPSGGAEETQYF. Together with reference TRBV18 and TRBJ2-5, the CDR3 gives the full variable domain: NAGVMQNPRHLVRRRGQEARLRCSPMKGHSHVYWYRQLPEEGLKFMVYLQKENIIDESGMPKERFSAEFPKEGPSILRIQQVVRGDSAAYFCASSPSGGAEETQYFGPGTRLLVL.

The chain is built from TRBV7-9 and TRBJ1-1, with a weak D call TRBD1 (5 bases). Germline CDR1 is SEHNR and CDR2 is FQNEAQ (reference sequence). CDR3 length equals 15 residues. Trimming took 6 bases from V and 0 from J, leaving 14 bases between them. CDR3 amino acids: CASRGRRNMNTEAFF. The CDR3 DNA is TGTGCCAGCAGGGGGCGCCGCAACATGAACACTGAAGCTTTCTTT.